This is a list of T cell receptor beta chains from one sample in a study of T cell responses to AZD1222 COVID-19 vaccine. Method: immunoSEQ multiplex PCR; TCRdb's copy keeps in-frame clones and lacks some. The data show 100,000 to 150,000 clones, roughly 85% seen once. The sample consisted of peripheral blood, taken 28 days after the second AZD1222 dose. The receptors were gathered from an adult who received the AZD1222 COVID-19 vaccine. The CDR3 runs from the conserved cysteine through the conserved F or W. A D gene is named only where the DNA matches it firmly. Clone size appears in some rows only: once, few, many, or a class for an expanded clone.

clone size: NA
V gene: TRBV6-6
D gene: NA
J gene: TRBJ1-4
CDR3 DNA: TGTGCCACGGCGGCCTTAGGGAATGAAAAACTGTTTTTT
CDR3 protein: CATAALGNEKLFF

clone size: NA
V gene: TRBV25-1
D gene: NA
J gene: TRBJ1-2
CDR3 DNA: TGTGCCAGCAAGGGGTTGCGGGCGGGCCATAACTATGGCTACACCTTC
CDR3 protein: CASKGLRAGHNYGYTF

clone size: NA
V gene: TRBV6-5
D gene: TRBD1
J gene: TRBJ1-2
CDR3 DNA: TGTGCCAGCAGTTATCAGGGGGGCACAAGGGATGGCTACACCTTC
CDR3 protein: CASSYQGGTRDGYTF

clone size: NA
V gene: TRBV11-2
D gene: NA
J gene: TRBJ1-6
CDR3 DNA: TGTGCCAGCAGCTTTTCCGGGTCCTATAATTCACCCCTCCACTTT
CDR3 protein: CASSFSGSYNSPLHF

clone size: NA
V gene: TRBV5-1
D gene: NA
J gene: TRBJ1-1
CDR3 DNA: TGCGCCAGCAGCTTGCCCGGGACGAACACTGAAGCTTTCTTT
CDR3 protein: CASSLPGTNTEAFF

clone size: once
V gene: TRBV18
D gene: TRBD1
J gene: TRBJ1-5
CDR3 DNA: TGTGCCAGCTCACCGACAGGGTATAGCAATCAGCCCCAGCATTTT
CDR3 protein: CASSPTGYSNQPQHF

clone size: NA
V gene: TRBV11-2
D gene: TRBD1
J gene: TRBJ2-5
CDR3 DNA: TGTGCCAGCAGCCACGGGACAGTAAAAGAGACCCAGTACTTC
CDR3 protein: CASSHGTVKETQYF

clone size: NA
V gene: TRBV5-5
D gene: NA
J gene: TRBJ2-3
CDR3 DNA: TGTGCCAGCACCCCAGTCGGGGAGGGCACAGATACGCAGTATTTT
CDR3 protein: CASTPVGEGTDTQYF

clone size: few
V gene: TRBV7-3
D gene: TRBD2
J gene: TRBJ2-5
CDR3 DNA: TGTGCCAGCAGCAGCCGGACTAGTTCAGAGACCCAGTACTTC
CDR3 protein: CASSSRTSSETQYF

clone size: NA
V gene: TRBV7-3
D gene: TRBD2
J gene: TRBJ2-3
CDR3 DNA: TGTGCCAGCAGCTTATCTGGTAGCGGGGGCCGGGAAGATACGCAGTATTTT
CDR3 protein: CASSLSGSGGREDTQYF

clone size: NA
V gene: TRBV19
D gene: NA
J gene: TRBJ1-5
CDR3 DNA: TGTGCCAGTATTCCCAGTAGTATGATGATGAATCAGCCCCAGCATTTT
CDR3 protein: CASIPSSMMMNQPQHF